Shown below are 9 T cell receptor beta chains from a single sample sequenced in a study of Tregs in tolerant kidney transplant recipients. Mixed chimerism was transient after nonmyeloablative marrow transplants from related graft donors. The table came from immunoSEQ multiplex PCR; TCRdb's copy has only in-frame clones and leaves some out. Among 55,000 to 75,000 clones listed, about 89% were seen once. The sample was CD4+ T cells from blood (PBMCs), taken 6 months after the transplant. These receptors were collected from a human patient who received a combined kidney and bone marrow transplant. Some T cells may be provided by the graft donor.

V usage is TRBV18 and J usage is TRBJ2-7, with TRBD2 matching 8 bases. With 1 base clipped from V and 3 bases from J, the junction kept 5 bases outside the gene matches. The CDR3 is 15 amino acids. CDR1 is KGHSH, CDR2 LQKENI, per germline. The CDR3 loop reads CASSPLVAGGYEQYF. CDR3 coding DNA: TGTGCCAGCTCACCACTAGTGGCGGGAGGCTACGAGCAGTACTTC.

The chain is built from TRBV18 and TRBJ2-1; 14 nucleotides match TRBD2. This CDR3 has 15 amino acids. The V gene end was trimmed by 6 bases and the J gene end by 6 bases; junction bases not matched to a gene: 4. Germline CDR1 KGHSH, CDR2 LQKENI. The CDR3 region has the DNA TGTGCCAGCTCGATGACTAGCGGGAGGGTCAATGAGCAGTTCTTC. It specifies CASSMTSGRVNEQFF. Using reference TRBV18 and TRBJ2-1 for the parts outside the CDR3, the full variable domain is NAGVMQNPRHLVRRRGQEARLRCSPMKGHSHVYWYRQLPEEGLKFMVYLQKENIIDESGMPKERFSAEFPKEGPSILRIQQVVRGDSAAYFCASSMTSGRVNEQFFGPGTRLTVL.

This clone is deemed medium-sized. V usage is TRBV6-4 and J usage is TRBJ1-4; D not resolved. CDR1 and CDR2 (germline): MRHNA, SNTAGT. The CDR3 consists of 13 residues. Trimming cost V 0 bases and J 9 bases, with 8 bases left between them. CDR3 coding DNA: TGTGCCAGCAGTGACTCGAGGAAGCAAAAACTGTTTTTT. The encoded protein is CASSDSRKQKLFF.

The V gene is TRBV18, the J gene TRBJ2-7; TRBD2 is a possible D gene (5 bases). The CDR3 is 16 amino acids. V was trimmed by 2 bases and J by 7 bases, leaving 21 bases between them. Germline lookup yields CDR1 KGHSH and CDR2 LQKENI. CDR3 DNA: TGTGCCAGCTCACCAGTTATCGGGGAGTCCCTTAGGGAGCAGTACTTC. The encoded protein is CASSPVIGESLREQYF.

V usage is TRBV4-3 and J usage is TRBJ2-5; the match to TRBD2 covers 14 bases. Germline V lookup: CDR1 LGHNA, CDR2 YSLEER. The CDR3 is 15 amino acids. V gave up 3 bases and J gave up 5 bases; unmatched junction bases: 2. The CDR3 bases are TGCGCCAGCAGCCAGAGGACTAGCGGGAGGGAGACCCAGTACTTC. Protein: CASSQRTSGRETQYF.

This clone was seen more than once but under ten times. The J gene is TRBJ2-1, the V gene TRBV11-3; tentatively, D is TRBD1 (6 bases). The CDR3 runs 14 residues. The V gene lost 5 bases and the J gene lost 4 bases, with 12 bases spanning the gap. The germline CDR1 and CDR2 sequences are SGHNT and YENEEA. The CDR3 DNA follows: TGTGCCAGCAGCCCCGGGCAGGGGTACAATGAGCAGTTCTTC. Encoded protein: CASSPGQGYNEQFF. The full variable domain, rest sourced from reference TRBV11-3 and TRBJ2-1, is EAGVVQSPRYKIIEKKQPVAFWCNPISGHNTLYWYLQNLGQGPELLIRYENEEAVDDSQLPKDRFSAERLKGVDSTLKIQPAELGDSAVYLCASSPGQGYNEQFFGPGTRLTVL.

The chain carries TRBV7-3 and TRBJ2-7, with a weak D call TRBD1 (6 bases). Germline assignment: CDR1 SGHTA and CDR2 FQGTGA. V gave up 2 bases and J gave up 4 bases, with 12 bases separating them. The CDR3 runs to 14 residues. The CDR3 coding sequence is TGTGCCAGCAGCTTAGGGGGCTCCCCTTACGAGCAGTACTTC. Translation gives CASSLGGSPYEQYF. The whole variable domain, remainder taken from reference TRBV7-3 and TRBJ2-7, is GAGVSQTPSNKVTEKGKYVELRCDPISGHTALYWYRQSLGQGPEFLIYFQGTGAADDSGLPNDRFFAVRPEGSVSTLKIQRTERGDSAVYLCASSLGGSPYEQYFGPGTRLTVT.

This chain uses TRBV5-1 with TRBJ1-1; 8 bases fit TRBD1. This CDR3 has 15 residues. The germline V gene has CDR1 SGHRS and CDR2 YFSETQ. Trimming at V came to 5 bases and at J to 6 bases, leaving 12 bases not matched to a gene. CDR3 sequence (DNA): TGCGCCAGCAGTTTCACAGGGGGGGGGATGGCTGAAGCTTTCTTT. Translated, it gives CASSFTGGGMAEAFF.

The chain employs TRBV4-1 and TRBJ2-7; 8 bases are shared with TRBD2. The CDR3 consists of 16 residues. Germline assignment: CDR1 MGHRA and CDR2 YSYEKL. V was pared by 4 bases and J by 0 bases, with 8 bases of the junction left unmatched. The CDR3 reads CASSPTRAGASYEQYF. The CDR3 nucleotides are TGCGCCAGCAGCCCCACGAGAGCGGGGGCCTCCTACGAGCAGTACTTC.